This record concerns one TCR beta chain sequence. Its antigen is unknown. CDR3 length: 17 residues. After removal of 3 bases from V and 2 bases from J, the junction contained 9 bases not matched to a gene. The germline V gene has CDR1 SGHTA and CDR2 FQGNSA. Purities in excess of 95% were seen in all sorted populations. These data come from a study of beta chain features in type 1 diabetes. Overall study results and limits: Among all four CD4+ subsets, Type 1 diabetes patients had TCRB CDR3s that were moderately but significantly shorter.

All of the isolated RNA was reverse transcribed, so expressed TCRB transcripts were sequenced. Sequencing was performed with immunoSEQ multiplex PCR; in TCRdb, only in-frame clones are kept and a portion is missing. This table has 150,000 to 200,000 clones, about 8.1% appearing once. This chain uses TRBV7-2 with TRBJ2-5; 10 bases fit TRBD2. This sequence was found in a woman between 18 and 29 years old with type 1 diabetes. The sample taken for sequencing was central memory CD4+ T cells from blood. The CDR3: CASSFSSGRGGQETQYF. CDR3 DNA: TGTGCCAGCAGCTTCTCTAGCGGGAGAGGGGGGCAAGAGACCCAGTACTTC.